Presented here are 29 T cell receptor beta chains from one specimen sequenced in a study of T cell responses to AZD1222 COVID-19 vaccine. Some clones are missing from TCRdb's copy, which holds only in-frame ones; the method was immunoSEQ multiplex PCR. The repertoire holds 110,000 or so clones, with roughly nine tenths as singletons. Sequences were derived from peripheral blood, sampled 28 days after the second AZD1222 dose. Receptor source: an adult who received the AZD1222 COVID-19 vaccine.

The V gene is TRBV6-5, the J gene TRBJ1-5; 10 bases map to TRBD1. The CDR3 sequence is 15 residues long. V lost 5 bases to trimming and J lost 5 bases; unmatched junction nucleotides: 6. CDR1 is MNHEY and CDR2 is SVGAGI in the germline V gene. The CDR3 DNA reads TGTGCCAGCAGTCGGACAGGGGGTGGGCATCAGCCCCAGCATTTT. Translated, it gives CASSRTGGGHQPQHF.

The J gene is TRBJ1-6, the V gene TRBV6-6, with D possibly being TRBD1 (6 bases). The CDR3 covers 14 residues. CDR1 MNHNY and CDR2 SVGAGI come from the germline V gene (reference sequence). The ends were cut back, 2 bases at V and 9 bases at J, with 11 bases in the middle. The CDR3, as DNA: TGTGCCAGCAGTTACGCGGGGGCGGGTTCACCCCTCCACTTT. Protein: CASSYAGAGSPLHF.

The genes are TRBV27 and TRBJ1-1, with a possible D match to TRBD1 (5 bases). CDR3 length equals 15 residues. Trimming stripped 6 bases from V and 0 bases from J, with 14 bases between. The germline gives CDR1 MNHEY, CDR2 SMNVEV (reference sequence). DNA for the CDR3: TGTGCCAGCAGCCCGAAGGGGTTTGTGAACACTGAAGCTTTCTTT. It yields the protein CASSPKGFVNTEAFF.

V gene TRBV10-1 combines with J gene TRBJ2-7, with D possibly TRBD2 on 5 matching bases. V lost 0 bases to trimming and J lost 6 bases, with 18 bases between them. The CDR3 covers 16 residues. Germline V CDR1 and CDR2: WNHNN, SYGVQD (reference sequence). For the CDR3, the DNA is TGCGCCAGCAGTGAGTCGGAGACGGGAAGGTTTTCCGAGCAGTACTTC. Its protein product is CASSESETGRFSEQYF.

The chain is built from TRBV6-6 and TRBJ1-1; the D gene is possibly TRBD1 (5 bases). CDR1 is MNHNY, CDR2 SVGAGI, per germline (reference sequence). Trimming removed 0 bases at V and 5 bases at J, with 7 bases between. The CDR3 has 13 residues. For the CDR3, the DNA is TGTGCCAGCAGTTACTCGGGGGTGACTGAAGCTTTCTTT. Protein: CASSYSGVTEAFF.

This clone was found once. The V and J genes are TRBV9 and TRBJ1-2; D gene unclear. Germline loops: CDR1 SGDLS, CDR2 YYNGEE. The CDR3 consists of 14 residues. The germline V and J ends were trimmed by 5 bases and 6 bases, with 17 bases remaining between them. CDR3 in amino acids: CASSSSGTDHGYTF. As DNA, the CDR3 is TGTGCCAGCAGTAGTAGCGGAACAGATCATGGCTACACCTTC.

This clone was detected a few times. The chain is built from TRBV5-1 and TRBJ1-1; no reliable D call. Trimming left V 4 bases short and J 4 bases short, with 17 bases between. There are 15 residues in the CDR3. Per germline, CDR1 SGHRS and CDR2 YFSETQ. CDR3 in DNA: TGCGCCAGCAGCCCTCTAGGTGTTCGGGGCACTGAAGCTTTCTTT. Translating gives CASSPLGVRGTEAFF.

The CDR3 loop is CASSVGTLYEQYF. In nucleotides, the CDR3 is TGTGCCAGTAGTGTCGGGACGCTCTACGAGCAGTACTTC. This chain links TRBV19 with TRBJ2-7, with D perhaps matching TRBD1 or TRBD2 (5 bases each). The V end was cut by 5 bases, the J end by 3 bases, with 11 bases between. The germline V gene has CDR1 LNHDA and CDR2 SQIVND (reference sequence). The length of the CDR3 is 13 residues.

V is TRBV19 and J is TRBJ2-6; D is unresolved. V shed 7 bases and J shed 0 bases, with 16 bases lying between them. This CDR3 is built from 17 residues. Germline CDR1 and CDR2: LNHDA and SQIVND (reference sequence). The CDR3 DNA is TGTGCCAGTATTTCACGAGGCCAGGCCTCTGGGGCCAACGTCCTGACTTTC. Translating gives CASISRGQASGANVLTF.

The chain uses TRBV19 and TRBJ1-1; D remains ambiguous. V lost 4 bases and J lost 11, with 11 bases in between. CDR1 and CDR2 (germline): LNHDA, SQIVND (reference sequence). The CDR3 loop spans 11 amino acids. The CDR3 DNA reads TGTGCCAGTAGTAGTTGGGATTCCGCTTTCTTT. It is translated as CASSSWDSAFF.

The chain has TRBV29-1 and TRBJ1-1; D perhaps matches TRBD1 (5 bases). Germline values: CDR1 SQVTM, CDR2 ANQGSEA. Trimming took 7 bases from V and 2 from J, leaving 17 bases between them. The CDR3 length is 14 residues. The CDR3 DNA reads TGCAGCGCCCGAGGGCAGGGAGACAACACTGAAGCTTTCTTT. It is translated as CSARGQGDNTEAFF.

J is TRBJ1-5 and V is TRBV6-5, with D unclear. Trimming left V 7 bases short and J 0 bases short, with 13 bases between. Germline loops: CDR1 MNHEY, CDR2 SVGAGI. There are 15 residues in the CDR3. The CDR3 loop is CASMLVVFSNQPQHF. Written as DNA, the CDR3 is TGTGCCAGCATGTTAGTGGTGTTTAGCAATCAGCCCCAGCATTTT.

This rearrangement joins TRBV28 to TRBJ2-2, with TRBD2 matching over 9 bases. Unmatched junction bases numbered 9, after V lost 5 bases and J lost 8 bases. CDR3 size: 15 residues. Germline V gene lookup returns CDR1 MDHEN and CDR2 SYDVKM. As DNA, the CDR3 is TGTGCCAGCAGTCCTAGCGGGGACCCTCGGGGGGAGCTGTTTTTT. Protein sequence: CASSPSGDPRGELFF.

This chain uses TRBV5-1 with TRBJ1-1; D uncertain. Germline loops: CDR1 SGHRS, CDR2 YFSETQ. The V gene lost 3 bases and the J gene lost 4 bases, with 10 bases spanning the gap. The CDR3 is 13 amino acids. CDR3 sequence reads: CASSSGRGTEAFF. CDR3 DNA: TGCGCCAGCAGCTCCGGTCGGGGCACTGAAGCTTTCTTT.

V usage is TRBV11-3 and J usage is TRBJ2-2; the match to TRBD2 covers 8 bases. CDR3 length equals 15 residues. Germline V CDR1 and CDR2: SGHNT, YENEEA. Trimming cost V 8 bases and J 4 bases; bases outside gene matches: 9. This CDR3 reads CASRSGGPVTGELFF. The CDR3 nucleotides are TGTGCCAGCCGTTCGGGGGGGCCGGTCACCGGGGAGCTGTTTTTT.

The chain is built from TRBV19 and TRBJ1-2, with 7 bases that match TRBD1. Trimming took 8 bases from V and 2 from J; bases not matched to a gene: 8. Per germline, CDR1 LNHDA and CDR2 SQIVND (reference sequence). There are 14 residues in the CDR3. CDR3 region: CASRSGDSNYGYTF. The CDR3 coding sequence is TGTGCCAGTCGGAGTGGGGACAGCAACTATGGCTACACCTTC.

The J gene is TRBJ1-1, the V gene TRBV6-5; D possibly corresponds to TRBD1 (6 bases). V lost 3 bases, J lost 3 bases, and 8 bases lay in between. CDR1 and CDR2 from the germline V gene are MNHEY and SVGAGI. The CDR3 runs to 13 residues. For the CDR3, the DNA is TGTGCCAGCAGTTATTACAGGGACACTGAAGCTTTCTTT. It yields the protein CASSYYRDTEAFF.

The chain is built from TRBV10-3 and TRBJ2-2; D not certain. Trimming removed 6 bases at V and 1 base at J, with 3 bases between. Germline lookup yields CDR1 ENHRY and CDR2 SYGVKD. This CDR3 is built from 12 residues. As DNA, the CDR3 is TGTGCCATCAGAGGGAACACCGGGGAGCTGTTTTTT. Translation gives CAIRGNTGELFF.

This sequence joins TRBV30 and TRBJ1-1, with D possibly being TRBD1 (5 bases). Per germline, CDR1 GTSNPN and CDR2 SVGIG (reference sequence). V gave up 0 bases and J gave up 5 bases, with 13 bases separating them. This CDR3 region has 14 residues. CDR3 bases: TGTGCCTGGAGTGTACCCGGGGCAAGGACTGAAGCTTTCTTT. It encodes CAWSVPGARTEAFF.

This chain uses TRBV12-3 or TRBV12-4 with TRBJ1-1, with D perhaps TRBD1 (6 bases). This CDR3 spans 13 amino acids. The ends were cut back, 10 bases at V and 4 bases at J, with 16 bases in the middle. Here the CDR3 DNA reads TGTGCCACTAAGGGGGGGGGAGGCACTGAAGCTTTCTTT. Protein: CATKGGGGTEAFF.

This clone was detected only a few times. The chain carries TRBV19 and TRBJ1-2; D gene ambiguous. Germline V gives CDR1 LNHDA, CDR2 SQIVND (reference sequence). Trimming cost V 5 bases and J 4 bases, with 14 bases left between them. This CDR3 is 14 amino acids long. The CDR3 region has the DNA TGTGCCAGTAGTGCCCGTGGACCTCCCTATGGCTACACCTTC. Translation: CASSARGPPYGYTF.

This clone was seen a single time. The chain couples TRBV3-1 (or the pseudogene TRBV3-2) to TRBJ1-2; the D is unclear. CDR1 and CDR2 from the germline V gene are LGHDT and YNNKEL (reference sequence). The ends were cut back, 2 bases at V and 4 bases at J, with 11 bases in the middle. CDR3 size: 14 residues. CDR3 sequence reads: CASSQTEEIYGYTF. For the CDR3, the DNA is TGTGCCAGCAGCCAAACAGAGGAAATCTATGGCTACACCTTC.

This chain links TRBV4-1 with TRBJ1-6; no definite D call. The CDR3 sequence is 18 residues long. The germline V gene encodes CDR1 MGHRA and CDR2 YSYEKL. With 0 bases removed from V and 0 bases from J, the gap between germline ends came to 12 bases. CDR3: CASSQDGEGYSYNSPLHF. CDR3 DNA sequence: TGCGCCAGCAGCCAAGATGGAGAGGGTTACTCCTATAATTCACCCCTCCACTTT.

This clone was found once. This chain uses TRBV28 with TRBJ2-2; D might be TRBD1 (6 bases). Germline CDR1 MDHEN, CDR2 SYDVKM. With 7 bases removed from V and 4 bases from J, the gap between germline ends came to 16 bases. The CDR3 contains 15 residues. As DNA, the CDR3 is TGTGCCAGCACCCTGGACAGACGATCCACCGGGGAGCTGTTTTTT. This codes for CASTLDRRSTGELFF. The entire variable domain, with the rest obtained from reference TRBV28 and TRBJ2-2, is as follows: DVKVTQSSRYLVKRTGEKVFLECVQDMDHENMFWYRQDPGLGLRLIYFSYDVKMKEKGDIPEGYSVSREKKERFSLILESASTNQTSMYLCASTLDRRSTGELFFGEGSRLTVL.

The chain recombines TRBV6-5 with TRBJ1-4, with 7 bases aligning to TRBD1. The V segment lost 0 bases and the J segment 7 bases; nucleotides outside the gene matches: 5. CDR1 and CDR2 from the germline V gene are MNHEY and SVGAGI. The CDR3 has 15 residues. CDR3 nucleotide sequence: TGTGCCAGCAGTTACTCTACAGGGGTCGGTGAAAAACTGTTTTTT. It translates to CASSYSTGVGEKLFF.

The J gene is TRBJ1-3, the V gene TRBV6-5; D is possibly TRBD1 (6 bases). Between the trimmed V and J ends, which lost 6 bases and 1 base, there was a span of 13 bases. CDR1 is MNHEY, CDR2 SVGAGI, per germline. CDR3 length: 15 amino acids. The CDR3 DNA sequence: TGTGCCAGCAGGGGACAACTACTTTCTGGAAACACCATATATTTT. As protein: CASRGQLLSGNTIYF.

The gene calls are TRBV19 and TRBJ1-5; 9 nucleotides align to TRBD1. CDR3 length: 17 amino acids. From germline, CDR1 is LNHDA and CDR2 SQIVND (reference sequence). The V and J ends lost 3 bases and 2 bases, in that order; junction bases with no gene match: 8. The CDR3 DNA reads as TGTGCCAGTAGTATTGTACAGGGGGCGGGTGGCAATCAGCCCCAGCATTTT. It yields the protein CASSIVQGAGGNQPQHF.

Here the CDR3 reads CASIHRDGTSYEQYF. In DNA, the CDR3 is TGTGCCAGCATTCACCGGGACGGGACCTCCTACGAGCAGTACTTC. The rearrangement uses TRBV2 and TRBJ2-7; D might be TRBD1 or TRBD2, each matching 5 bases. V lost 7 bases to trimming and J lost 0 bases, with 16 bases between them. Germline V gives CDR1 SNHLY, CDR2 FYNNEI. The length of the CDR3 is 15 residues.

This clone has only one observation. The V call is TRBV19, the J call TRBJ1-6; D is perhaps TRBD1 (6 bases). V gave up 7 bases and J gave up 6 bases, with 13 bases separating them. The CDR3 consists of 14 residues. Germline loops: CDR1 LNHDA, CDR2 SQIVND (reference sequence). The CDR3 bases are TGTGCCAGTACCCTCGGGGGCATTAATTCACCCCTCCACTTT. Translating gives CASTLGGINSPLHF.